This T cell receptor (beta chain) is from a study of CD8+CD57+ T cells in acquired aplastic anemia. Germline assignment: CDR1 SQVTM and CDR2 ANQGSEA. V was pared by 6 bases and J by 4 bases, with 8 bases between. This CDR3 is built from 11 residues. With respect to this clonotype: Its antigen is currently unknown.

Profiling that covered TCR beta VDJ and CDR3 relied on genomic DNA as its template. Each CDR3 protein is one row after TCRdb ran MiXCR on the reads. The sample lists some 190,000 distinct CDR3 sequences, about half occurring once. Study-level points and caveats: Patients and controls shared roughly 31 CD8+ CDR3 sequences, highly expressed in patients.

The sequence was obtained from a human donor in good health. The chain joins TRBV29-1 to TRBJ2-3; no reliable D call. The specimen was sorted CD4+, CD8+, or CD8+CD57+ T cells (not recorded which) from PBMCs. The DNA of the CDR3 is TGCAGCGTCCCCATTCCAGATACGCAGTATTTT. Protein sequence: CSVPIPDTQYF.